The 17 T cell receptor beta chains listed next were all sequenced from one sample in a study of shared clonotypes between healthy human individuals. Method: immunoSEQ multiplex PCR; TCRdb's copy keeps in-frame clones and lacks some. Of about 2.4 million clones listed, 93% were seen once; the top ten hold about 0.38%. Sequencing was done on a sample of naive CD4+ T cells from PBMCs. The subset: CD45RA+ positively selected. Receptor source: a man younger than 35 in good health. Some clones in this sample may be carry-over from other donors' samples.

The chain combines TRBV9 with TRBJ1-2; D possibly corresponds to TRBD1 (6 bases). There are 18 residues in the CDR3. The germline V and J ends were trimmed by 0 bases and 4 bases, with 22 bases remaining between them. CDR1 and CDR2 (germline): SGDLS, YYNGEE. The CDR3 reads CASSVVPKISGGGYGYTF. CDR3 sequence (DNA): TGTGCCAGCAGCGTAGTCCCTAAAATTTCGGGGGGCGGCTATGGCTACACCTTC.

The chain has TRBV30 and TRBJ1-1; no firm D call. V lost 2 bases to trimming and J lost 8 bases, with 15 bases between them. Germline loops: CDR1 GTSNPN, CDR2 SVGIG (reference sequence). The CDR3 is 13 residues long. The CDR3 nucleotides read TGTGCCTGGAGTATGGTCCTACATGGCGAAGCTTTCTTT. Translating it yields CAWSMVLHGEAFF. Combining the CDR3 with reference TRBV30 and TRBJ1-1 gives the whole variable domain SQTIHQWPATLVQPVGSPLSLECTVEGTSNPNLYWYRQAAGRGLQLLFYSVGIGQISSEVPQNLSASRPQDRQFILSSKKLLLSDSGFYLCAWSMVLHGEAFFGQGTRLTVV.

This chain uses TRBV11-1 with TRBJ2-7, with 9 nucleotides matching TRBD1. The CDR3 consists of 14 residues. Germline loops: CDR1 SGHAT, CDR2 FQDESV (reference sequence). J was trimmed by 6 bases and V by 2 bases; bases with no gene match: 5. CDR3 sequence: CASSLWDRAGEQYF. The CDR3 nucleotides are TGTGCCAGCAGCTTATGGGACAGGGCTGGCGAGCAGTACTTC.

The chain combines TRBV28 with TRBJ1-5; D ambiguous. The CDR3 contains 13 residues. Trimming took 11 bases from V and 5 from J, leaving 16 bases between them. The germline gives CDR1 MDHEN, CDR2 SYDVKM. Here the CDR3 reads CASTRRADQPQHF. The CDR3 nucleotides read TGTGCCTCCACCAGGAGGGCGGATCAGCCCCAGCATTTT. Variable domain in full (rest from reference TRBV28 and TRBJ1-5): DVKVTQSSRYLVKRTGEKVFLECVQDMDHENMFWYRQDPGLGLRLIYFSYDVKMKEKGDIPEGYSVSREKKERFSLILESASTNQTSMYLCASTRRADQPQHFGDGTRLSIL.

This rearrangement joins TRBV7-3 to TRBJ2-2; 8 bases map to TRBD2. The J segment lost 4 bases and the V segment lost 1 base, leaving 5 bases of the junction unmatched. CDR1 and CDR2 (germline): SGHTA, FQGTGA. The length of the CDR3 is 16 residues. The CDR3 protein is CASSLMPSGFTGELFF. CDR3 bases: TGTGCCAGCAGCTTAATGCCTAGCGGGTTCACCGGGGAGCTGTTTTTT. Full variable domain (missing parts from reference TRBV7-3 and TRBJ2-2): GAGVSQTPSNKVTEKGKYVELRCDPISGHTALYWYRQSLGQGPEFLIYFQGTGAADDSGLPNDRFFAVRPEGSVSTLKIQRTERGDSAVYLCASSLMPSGFTGELFFGEGSRLTVL.

V and J are TRBV28 and TRBJ2-5, with D unresolved. Trimming took off 8 bases at V and 1 base at J, with 23 bases between the two ends. The CDR3 covers 17 residues. Germline assignment: CDR1 MDHEN and CDR2 SYDVKM. The CDR3 sequence: CASSTPLLGTIQETQYF. Written as DNA, the CDR3 is TGTGCCAGCTCCACCCCCCTACTCGGAACCATCCAAGAGACCCAGTACTTC.

This chain joins TRBV5-1 and TRBJ2-7, with a tentative D call TRBD1 (6 bases). Trimming shortened V by 1 base and J by 2 bases, and 19 bases separated the two germline ends. Germline V gives CDR1 SGHRS, CDR2 YFSETQ. The CDR3 contains 17 residues. Written as DNA, the CDR3 is TGCGCCAGCAGCTTGAGCTGGACAGCGGATATCCCCTACGAGCAGTACTTC. Its translation: CASSLSWTADIPYEQYF. Variable domain in full (rest from reference TRBV5-1 and TRBJ2-7): KAGVTQTPRYLIKTRGQQVTLSCSPISGHRSVSWYQQTPGQGLQFLFEYFSETQRNKGNFPGRFSGRQFSNSRSEMNVSTLELGDSALYLCASSLSWTADIPYEQYFGPGTRLTVT.

The V gene is TRBV11-2, the J gene TRBJ2-3; TRBD2 might be the D (6 bases). The CDR3 extends over 18 amino acids. Germline V gives CDR1 SGHAT, CDR2 FQNNGV. Trimming took off 1 base at V and 4 bases at J, with 21 bases between the two ends. CDR3 residues: CASSLGFIGELAADTQYF. For the CDR3, the DNA is TGTGCCAGCAGCTTAGGTTTTATTGGGGAACTAGCCGCAGATACGCAGTATTTT.

The chain employs TRBV6-6 and TRBJ2-7; 9 bases align to TRBD1. Trimming cost V 7 bases and J 5 bases; bases outside gene matches: 9. There are 14 residues in the CDR3. The germline CDR1 and CDR2 sequences are MNHNY and SVGAGI (reference sequence). The CDR3 loop is CASTVGTGRHEQYF. DNA of the CDR3: TGTGCCAGCACGGTGGGGACAGGGAGGCACGAGCAGTACTTC.

The gene calls are TRBV5-6 and TRBJ1-1, with D perhaps TRBD1 (5 bases). The germline V and J ends were trimmed by 7 bases and 6 bases, with 7 bases remaining between them. CDR3 length: 10 amino acids. Looked up from germline, CDR1 is SGHDT and CDR2 is YYEEEE. CDR3 region: CASRGSEAFF. The CDR3 nucleotides are TGTGCCAGCCGGGGGTCTGAAGCTTTCTTT.

J is TRBJ1-2 and V is TRBV14; the D is unclear. The CDR3 has 13 residues. V lost 0 bases to trimming and J lost 8 bases, with 10 bases between them. Looked up from germline, CDR1 is SGHDN and CDR2 is FVKESK. The CDR3 sequence: CASSQDRRSGYTF. DNA for the CDR3: TGTGCCAGCAGCCAAGATCGACGGTCCGGCTACACCTTC.

This clone was seen a single time. J is TRBJ2-3 and V is TRBV7-9; no clear D. V was trimmed by 6 bases and J by 1 base, leaving 14 bases between them. The germline gives CDR1 SEHNR, CDR2 FQNEAQ (reference sequence). This CDR3 is 15 amino acids long. CDR3 nucleotides: TGTGCCAGCAGTTACCCCCGCCCGGGCACAGATACGCAGTATTTT. Encoded protein: CASSYPRPGTDTQYF.

The V call is TRBV7-9, the J call TRBJ2-5; TRBD1 matches 8 bases. V shed 6 bases and J 1 base; nucleotides not matched to a gene: 13. Looked up from germline, CDR1 is SEHNR and CDR2 is FQNEAQ (reference sequence). The CDR3 has 17 amino acids. The CDR3 DNA reads as TGTGCCAGCAGGCCTGAACTCGGGACAGGTTCCCAAGAGACCCAGTACTTC. Protein: CASRPELGTGSQETQYF.

The chain employs TRBV6-5 and TRBJ2-1; no clear D. Trimming shortened V by 2 bases and J by 4 bases, and 12 bases separated the two germline ends. The CDR3 extends over 15 amino acids. Germline loops: CDR1 MNHEY, CDR2 SVGAGI. The CDR3 DNA follows: TGTGCCAGCAGTTACCTTGCGGAAGGGTACAATGAGCAGTTCTTC. Protein: CASSYLAEGYNEQFF.

V usage is TRBV28 and J usage is TRBJ2-5, with D unclear. The DNA matches TRBJ2-7 better at its end, which makes the J call doubtful. The CDR3 length is 12 residues. Germline V lookup: CDR1 MDHEN, CDR2 SYDVKM. CDR3 sequence reads: CASSSSKGEQYF. CDR3 DNA: TGTGCCAGCAGTTCGTCAAAGGGCGAGCAGTACTTC.

The chain joins TRBV27 to TRBJ1-1; D might be TRBD1 (6 bases). Trimming shortened V by 6 bases and J by 5 bases, and 16 bases separated the two germline ends. Looked up from germline, CDR1 is MNHEY and CDR2 is SMNVEV (reference sequence). This CDR3 has 14 amino acids. CDR3 nucleotide sequence: TGTGCCAGCAGCCCCAGAGGGGGTTGGACTGAAGCTTTCTTT. Protein sequence: CASSPRGGWTEAFF.

This clone has only one observation. Other DNA sequences from this sample encode an identical CDR3 as well. The chain is built from TRBV29-1 and TRBJ1-2, with D unresolved. This CDR3 has 10 amino acids. V lost 6 bases and J 2 bases, leaving 4 bases between the germline ends. CDR1 and CDR2 from the germline V gene are SQVTM and ANQGSEA. For the CDR3, the DNA is TGCAGCGTGAACAACTATGGCTACACCTTC. Protein sequence: CSVNNYGYTF.